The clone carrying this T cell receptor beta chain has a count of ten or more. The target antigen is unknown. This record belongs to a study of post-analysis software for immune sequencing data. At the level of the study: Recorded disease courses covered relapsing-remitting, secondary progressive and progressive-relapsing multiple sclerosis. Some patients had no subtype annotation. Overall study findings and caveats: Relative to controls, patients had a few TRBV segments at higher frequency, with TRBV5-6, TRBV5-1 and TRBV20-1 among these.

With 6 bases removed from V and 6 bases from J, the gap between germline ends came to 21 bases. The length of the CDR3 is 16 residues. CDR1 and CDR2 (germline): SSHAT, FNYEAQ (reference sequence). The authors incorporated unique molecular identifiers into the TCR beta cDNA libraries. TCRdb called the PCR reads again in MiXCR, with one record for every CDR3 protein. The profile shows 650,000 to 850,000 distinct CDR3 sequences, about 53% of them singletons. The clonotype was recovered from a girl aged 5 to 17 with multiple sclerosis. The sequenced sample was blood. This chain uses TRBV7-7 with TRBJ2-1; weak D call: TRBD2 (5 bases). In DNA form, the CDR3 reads TGTGCCAGCAGTCCTACGACTACTACCACGGTCAATGAGCAGTTCTTC. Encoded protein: CASSPTTTTTVNEQFF.